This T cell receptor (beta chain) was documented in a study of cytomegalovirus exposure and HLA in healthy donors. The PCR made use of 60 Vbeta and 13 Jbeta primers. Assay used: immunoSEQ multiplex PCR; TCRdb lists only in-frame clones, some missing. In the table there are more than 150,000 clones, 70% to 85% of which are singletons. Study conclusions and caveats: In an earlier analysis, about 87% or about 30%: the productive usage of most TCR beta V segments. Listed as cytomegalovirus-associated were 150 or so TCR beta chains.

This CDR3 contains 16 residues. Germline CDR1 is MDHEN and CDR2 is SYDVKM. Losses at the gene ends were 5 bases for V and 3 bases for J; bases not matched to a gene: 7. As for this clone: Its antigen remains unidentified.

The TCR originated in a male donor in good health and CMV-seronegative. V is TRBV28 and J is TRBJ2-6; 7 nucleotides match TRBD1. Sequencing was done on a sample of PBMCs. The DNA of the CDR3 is TGTGCCAGCAGTCTGGGACAGACAAGTGGGGCCAACGTCCTGACTTTC. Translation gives CASSLGQTSGANVLTF. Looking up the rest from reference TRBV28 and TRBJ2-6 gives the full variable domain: DVKVTQSSRYLVKRTGEKVFLECVQDMDHENMFWYRQDPGLGLRLIYFSYDVKMKEKGDIPEGYSVSREKKERFSLILESASTNQTSMYLCASSLGQTSGANVLTFGAGSRLTVL.